Here is one TCR beta chain with its context. Its antigen is as yet unknown. This CDR3 comprises 16 residues. Germline CDR1 is SGHNT and CDR2 is YENEEA. Trimming cost V 6 bases and J 5 bases; bases outside gene matches: 12. Each cDNA held unique molecular identifiers, and template switching gave it a universal primer site. A single record per CDR3 protein comes from TCRdb applying MiXCR to the 5' RACE reads. The sample yields more than 200,000 distinct CDR3 sequences, around 10% seen once. The entry originates in a study of identical twins. Study observations and caveats: With monozygotic twins, out-of-frame TCR alpha sharing exceeded what models estimated. When twins shared out-of-frame alpha sequences, those sequences had excess low generation probability. Zero-insertion findings could be partly confounded by invariant cells (MAIT and iNKT cells).

V usage is TRBV11-3 and J usage is TRBJ2-2; 7 bases align to TRBD1. The TCR comes from a woman under 30 in good health. Sequenced: memory (CD45RO+) T cells sorted from blood. CDR3 DNA sequence: TGTGCCAGCAGTTCCGGTTCACTACAGGGGACCGGGGAGCTGTTTTTT. Translated: CASSSGSLQGTGELFF.